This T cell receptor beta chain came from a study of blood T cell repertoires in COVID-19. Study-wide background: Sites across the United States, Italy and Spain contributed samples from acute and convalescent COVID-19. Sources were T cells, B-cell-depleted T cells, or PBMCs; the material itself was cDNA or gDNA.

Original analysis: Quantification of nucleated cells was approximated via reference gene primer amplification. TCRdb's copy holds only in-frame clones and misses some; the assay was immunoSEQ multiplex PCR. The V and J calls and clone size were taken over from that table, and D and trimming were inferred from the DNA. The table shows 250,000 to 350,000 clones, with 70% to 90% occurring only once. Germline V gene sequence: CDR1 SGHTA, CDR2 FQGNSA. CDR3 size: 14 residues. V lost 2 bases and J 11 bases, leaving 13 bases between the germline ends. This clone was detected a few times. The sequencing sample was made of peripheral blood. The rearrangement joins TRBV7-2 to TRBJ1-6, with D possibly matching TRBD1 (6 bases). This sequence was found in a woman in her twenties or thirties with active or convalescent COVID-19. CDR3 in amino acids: CASSLRVRGTPLHF. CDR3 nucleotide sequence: TGTGCCAGCAGCTTACGGGTGAGGGGGACACCCCTCCACTTT.